There are a few counts of the clone carrying this TCR beta chain. The antigen remains unidentified. TCRdb itself ran the 5' RACE reads through MiXCR, one entry per CDR3 protein. This table holds about 340,000 distinct CDR3 sequences, roughly 8.7% found once. This sample is part of a study of T cells after yellow fever vaccination. General study findings and limits: Weaker overall was a secondary response that nonetheless peaked faster, on day 5 versus 15.

The CDR3 contains 12 residues. Germline V lookup: CDR1 DFQATT, CDR2 SNEGSKA (reference sequence). V was clipped by 3 bases and J by 9 bases, with 12 bases between them. The sequence was obtained from a man aged 18 to 30 who received the YFV17D yellow fever vaccine. The rearrangement links TRBV20-1 to TRBJ2-1; a possible D gene is TRBD2 (5 bases). The specimen was PBMCs, collected on the day of the first yellow fever vaccination. The CDR3 loop reads CSASTRRLEQFF. The DNA for the CDR3 is TGCAGTGCTAGCACTAGGCGGCTTGAGCAGTTCTTC.